Below, one TCR beta chain is given with its context. Its cognate antigen has yet to be identified. No base qualities exist here, and no much larger clone lies one base off it. This sample is drawn from a study of T cells in localized non-small cell lung cancer (dated by TCRdb to about 2020). Background for the entire study: The study examined T cell repertoires in roughly 240 patients with early-stage NSCLC and compared tumors with uninvolved tumor-adjacent lungs. The cohort comprised approximately 240 treatment-naïve NSCLC patients with resected, localized lung tumors. NSCLC patients had a mean age of approximately 66 years, and 129 were male and 107 female. Overall results and qualifications from the work: Because of the exploratory design, TCR variables were selected using unadjusted p-values without false-discovery rate correction. Because multi-region tumor sequencing was not performed, intratumor heterogeneity could not be ruled out. Uninvolved tumor-adjacent lung showed the highest T cell clonality, higher than tumor, which suggests more focused antigenic responses in the uninvolved tumor-adjacent lung. Longer overall survival was associated with higher blood T cell density, whereas shorter survival was associated with higher adjacent-lung clonality. A median of approximately 53 of the top 100 tumor clones turned up in the paired uninvolved adjacent lung, and roughly 30 of those clones also ranked among the top 100 of that same adjacent lung.

The V end loses 10 bases and the J end loses 3 bases, and a stretch of 9 bases separates them. The CDR3 has 12 amino acids, counting the end cysteine and phenylalanine. Only the CDR3 DNA stays, 36 bases, in frame from base 1. The germline V gene yields KGHSH for CDR1 and LQKENI for CDR2. At diagnosis, tumor, uninvolved tumor-adjacent lung and peripheral blood were collected and then preserved as a mix of FFPE and fresh-frozen material. The immunoSEQ Assay was used to sequence TCR beta CDR3 regions from DNA. Under the source paper's analysis protocol: To compute T cell density, TCR beta template counts were normalized to usable DNA, which was estimated by amplifying housekeeping genes. Richness was estimated with the preseqR package, extrapolating to 400,000 templates for PBMC samples and 120,000 templates for tissue samples. Clonality was defined by subtracting Pielou's evenness from one. Tissue-enriched TCRs were identified through differential abundance testing performed on productive amino-acid clonotypes, with a minimum total count of 5 and an alpha of 0.1. The Jaccard Index and the Morisita Overlap Index were used to measure repertoire overlap between compartments. GLIPH grouped TCR beta CDR3s together with public tetramer-defined viral CDR3s, and a viral motif had to include at least three viral sequences and show V-gene enrichment. The clones in this table, taken by TCRdb from immuneACCESS, are in-frame only. Not every clone is retained; where verified, under half of the shortfall comes from an unresolved V gene, and the cause of the rest is unknown. That table gives V, J and clone size, and the DNA gave D and trimming. Here the sample has more than 2,500 clones; roughly 28% occur a single time. The ten largest clones take up around 15% of the sample.

This TCR derives from a female donor older than 55 with stage II squamous cell lung carcinoma. The source material was lung tumor tissue, sampled before any cancer treatment. The rearrangement joined TRBV18 to TRBJ1-4; no D gene is confidently identified. CDR3 protein: CATTRANEKLFF. The DNA sequence reads TGTGCCACGACACGGGCTAATGAAAAACTGTTTTTT. Joined to the reference TRBV18 and TRBJ1-4 proteins, this CDR3 gives the full variable domain: NAGVMQNPRHLVRRRGQEARLRCSPMKGHSHVYWYRQLPEEGLKFMVYLQKENIIDESGMPKERFSAEFPKEGPSILRIQQVVRGDSAAYFCATTRANEKLFFGSGTQLSVL.